One sample yielded the 29 T cell receptor beta chains listed below, sequenced in a study of OX40 agonist ivuxolimab in advanced cancers. Clones were sequenced by immunoSEQ multiplex PCR, and TCRdb holds only the in-frame ones, with some missing. The repertoire holds about 44,000 clones, approximately 90% seen once, with roughly 43% in the top ten. The specimen was CD4+ or CD8+ T cells sorted from blood, collected in a trial of the OX40 agonist ivuxolimab. The receptors shown here come from an adult with an advanced solid tumor such as melanoma, head and neck, liver or kidney cancer.

J is TRBJ2-3 and V is TRBV7-9; 11 nucleotides agree with TRBD2. The germline V gene encodes CDR1 SEHNR and CDR2 FQNEAQ (reference sequence). The CDR3 runs 19 residues. The trim removed 5 bases at V and 2 bases at J, leaving 15 bases unmatched. The CDR3 reads CASSSGGQLAGVLTDTQYF. CDR3 DNA: TGTGCCAGCAGCAGCGGTGGGCAACTAGCGGGGGTCCTCACAGATACGCAGTATTTT.

The rearrangement links TRBV28 to TRBJ2-7; 7 nucleotides align to TRBD1. The CDR3 contains 16 residues. The trim removed 5 bases at V and 1 base at J, leaving 11 bases unmatched. The germline gives CDR1 MDHEN, CDR2 SYDVKM. In DNA form, the CDR3 reads TGTGCCAGCAGTACACAGACAGGGTATTATTCCTACGAGCAGTACTTC. Its translation is CASSTQTGYYSYEQYF.

The V and J genes are TRBV11-2 and TRBJ2-5, with TRBD1 matching 7 bases. The CDR3 sequence is 16 residues long. CDR1 SGHAT and CDR2 FQNNGV come from the germline V gene. J lost 3 bases, V lost 6 bases, and 13 bases had no gene match. CDR3: CASSTTSGTEEETQYF. CDR3 nucleotides: TGTGCCAGCAGTACTACCTCCGGGACAGAGGAAGAGACCCAGTACTTC.

The chain employs TRBV7-2 and TRBJ1-5, with D possibly matching TRBD1 (6 bases). CDR1 and CDR2 from the germline V gene are SGHTA and FQGNSA. V lost 3 bases and J lost 9, with 18 bases in between. The CDR3 has 15 amino acids. The CDR3 DNA reads TGTGCCAGCAGCTTTTCTCCCGGGGGGGCCCCGCCCCAGCATTTT. This codes for CASSFSPGGAPPQHF.

The CDR3: CASSPWTSGDEQYF. The CDR3 coding sequence is TGTGCCAGCAGCCCTTGGACTAGCGGGGACGAGCAGTACTTC. The V and J genes are TRBV7-6 and TRBJ2-7; TRBD2 aligns across 12 bases. CDR3 size: 14 residues. Per germline, CDR1 SGHVS and CDR2 FNYEAQ. Trimming took 5 bases from V and 5 from J; bases not matched to a gene: 4.

The chain couples TRBV7-9 to TRBJ1-1, with D hard to call. V lost 8 bases to trimming and J lost 1 base, with 14 bases between them. The CDR3 is made up of 14 amino acids. Germline CDR1 and CDR2: SEHNR and FQNEAQ (reference sequence). CDR3 region: CASSVLPRNTEAFF. The CDR3 coding sequence is TGTGCCAGCTCTGTCTTACCTCGGAACACTGAAGCTTTCTTT.

The chain links TRBV6-1 to TRBJ2-7, with a tentative D call TRBD2 (6 bases). With 11 bases removed from V and 6 bases from J, the gap between germline ends came to 23 bases. The length of the CDR3 is 14 residues. Looked up from germline, CDR1 is MNHNS and CDR2 is SASEGT. This CDR3 reads CACSRGGRVVEQYF. In nucleotides, the CDR3 is TGTGCCTGCTCGAGGGGAGGCAGGGTGGTCGAGCAGTACTTC.

The chain carries TRBV30 and TRBJ1-5; tentatively, D is TRBD1 (5 bases). The germline gives CDR1 GTSNPN, CDR2 SVGIG (reference sequence). V shed 0 bases and J shed 5 bases, with 8 bases lying between them. CDR3 size: 13 residues. The CDR3 nucleotides are TGTGCCTGGAGTGTACAAGGGGATCAGCCCCAGCATTTT. The encoded protein is CAWSVQGDQPQHF.

This clone has a handful of counts. The CDR3 bases are TGTGCCTGGAACGTCATCAGGCCAGGGAACTATGGCTACACCTTC. Translated, it gives CAWNVIRPGNYGYTF. V usage is TRBV30 and J usage is TRBJ1-2, with D possibly matching TRBD1 (5 bases). V shed 4 bases and J shed 2 bases, with 17 bases lying between them. Germline-derived CDR1 and CDR2 are GTSNPN and SVGIG (reference sequence). This CDR3 has 15 amino acids.

The rearrangement links TRBV6-5 to TRBJ1-1; D gene uncertain. From germline, CDR1 is MNHEY and CDR2 SVGAGI. CDR3 length: 16 amino acids. V lost 2 bases and J 1 base, leaving 14 bases between the germline ends. This chain's CDR3 is CASSYLPYEGNTEAFF. Here the CDR3 DNA reads TGTGCCAGCAGTTACCTCCCTTACGAAGGGAACACTGAAGCTTTCTTT.

Regarding this clone: A junction boundary mismatches the germline segment, possibly from a read error. Within the sample, other DNA sequences also encode this same CDR3. This chain joins TRBV4-3 and TRBJ1-6; the D is unclear. This CDR3 contains 15 residues. Germline CDR1 reads LGHNA; CDR2 reads YSLEER. CDR3 loop: CASSQSDGLNSPLHF. In nucleotides, the CDR3 is TGCGCCAGCAGCCAATCGGACGGTTTAAATTCACCCCTCCATTTT.

The chain employs TRBV28 and TRBJ1-5; tentatively, D is TRBD1 (5 bases). V was trimmed by 4 bases and J by 6 bases, leaving 10 bases between them. Germline V CDR1 and CDR2: MDHEN, SYDVKM. The CDR3 sequence is 13 residues long. CDR3 sequence: CASSSTGFQPQHF. Here the CDR3 DNA reads TGTGCCAGCAGTTCCACAGGTTTTCAGCCCCAGCATTTT.

The rearrangement uses TRBV6-1 and TRBJ2-3, with 10 bases fitting TRBD2. CDR1 and CDR2 from the germline V gene are MNHNS and SASEGT. CDR3 length: 16 amino acids. Trimming at V came to 3 bases and at J to 2 bases, leaving 5 bases not matched to a gene. The chain's CDR3 is CASSELAGGLTDTQYF. The CDR3 DNA reads TGTGCCAGCAGTGAGTTAGCGGGGGGCCTCACAGATACGCAGTATTTT.

This rearrangement joins TRBV6-5 to TRBJ1-1; D is ambiguous. V was cut by 2 bases and J by 3 bases, with 7 bases left in between. Looked up from germline, CDR1 is MNHEY and CDR2 is SVGAGI. The CDR3 loop spans 13 amino acids. The CDR3 nucleotides are TGTGCCAGCAGTTACGGCCAGTACACTGAAGCTTTCTTT. It yields the protein CASSYGQYTEAFF.

The chain links TRBV7-9 to TRBJ2-1, with TRBD1 as a possible D gene (6 bases). V was clipped by 2 bases and J by 9 bases, with 8 bases between them. This CDR3 has 12 amino acids. Germline V gene lookup returns CDR1 SEHNR and CDR2 FQNEAQ (reference sequence). Here the CDR3 DNA reads TGTGCCAGCAGCTTAAAGGGGGTTGAGCAGTTCTTC. Protein sequence: CASSLKGVEQFF.

This sequence joins TRBV5-6 and TRBJ2-7; D could derive from TRBD1 or TRBD2 (5 bases each). Germline CDR1 SGHDT, CDR2 YYEEEE. The CDR3 covers 13 residues. V was cut by 4 bases and J by 5 bases, with 13 bases left in between. CDR3 nucleotides: TGTGCCAGCAGCCTCCCGGGGCGCGACGAGCAGTACTTC. This encodes CASSLPGRDEQYF. The complete variable domain, with remaining parts taken from reference TRBV5-6 and TRBJ2-7, reads DAGVTQSPTHLIKTRGQQVTLRCSPKSGHDTVSWYQQALGQGPQFIFQYYEEEERQRGNFPDRFSGHQFPNYSSELNVNALLLGDSALYLCASSLPGRDEQYFGPGTRLTVT.

J is TRBJ2-1 and V is TRBV11-2; 7 bases line up with TRBD2. Germline CDR1 is SGHAT and CDR2 is FQNNGV. The CDR3 has 12 amino acids. After removal of 7 bases from V and 7 bases from J, the junction contained 4 bases not matched to a gene. CDR3 loop: CASTTGGNEQFF. CDR3 sequence (DNA): TGTGCCAGCACTACCGGGGGGAATGAGCAGTTCTTC.

This sequence joins TRBV30 and TRBJ2-7; perhaps TRBD1 as D (6 bases). Germline CDR1 is GTSNPN and CDR2 is SVGIG (reference sequence). Between the trimmed V and J ends, which lost 1 base and 2 bases, there was a span of 15 bases. This CDR3 comprises 15 residues. The CDR3 DNA sequence: TGTGCCTGGAGTGCCTACAGGGTGCAAGCCTACGAGCAGTACTTC. Its protein is CAWSAYRVQAYEQYF.

The J gene is TRBJ2-7, the V gene TRBV27, with TRBD1 identical over 7 bases. The CDR3 totals 13 residues. Trimming cost V 3 bases and J 2 bases; bases outside gene matches: 1. Germline CDR1 reads MNHEY; CDR2 reads SMNVEV (reference sequence). This chain's CDR3 is CASSFRGTYEQYF. In DNA, the CDR3 is TGTGCCAGCAGTTTCAGGGGGACCTACGAGCAGTACTTC.

CDR3 sequence (DNA): TGTGCCAGCAGCTTATTTGAAGTATCAGGGGTTTGGGACACCGGGGAGCTGTTTTTT. It encodes CASSLFEVSGVWDTGELFF. The rearrangement links TRBV11-3 to TRBJ2-2, with D perhaps matching TRBD1 (6 bases). V lost 2 bases and J 3 bases, leaving 22 bases between the germline ends. Germline CDR1 and CDR2: SGHNT and YENEEA. The CDR3 runs 19 residues.

As to this clone: Other DNA variants within this sample encode the same CDR3. The chain has TRBV27 and TRBJ2-2; no clear D. Germline-derived CDR1 and CDR2 are MNHEY and SMNVEV (reference sequence). V was clipped by 2 bases and J by 8 bases, with 12 bases between them. The CDR3 has 14 amino acids. In DNA, the CDR3 is TGTGCCAGCAGTTTAACGGGTAGCACTGGGGAGCTGTTTTTT. As protein: CASSLTGSTGELFF.

The chain joins TRBV7-2 to TRBJ2-7; 8 positions agree with TRBD1. CDR1 is SGHTA and CDR2 is FQGNSA in the germline V gene. This CDR3 region has 13 residues. The V gene end was trimmed by 5 bases and the J gene end by 2 bases; junction bases not matched to a gene: 2. The CDR3 DNA sequence: TGTGCCAGCAGCGCAGGGGGCGCCTACGAGCAGTACTTC. This sequence encodes CASSAGGAYEQYF.

The genes are TRBV19 and TRBJ2-7; 8 nucleotides line up with TRBD1. Trimming at V came to 8 bases and at J to 0 bases, leaving 0 bases not matched to a gene. The CDR3 has 12 amino acids. Germline CDR1 LNHDA, CDR2 SQIVND (reference sequence). The CDR3 nucleotides read TGTGCCAGTGGGACAGGCTCCTACGAGCAGTACTTC. Its translation is CASGTGSYEQYF. Looking up the rest from reference TRBV19 and TRBJ2-7 gives the full variable domain: DGGITQSPKYLFRKEGQNVTLSCEQNLNHDAMYWYRQDPGQGLRLIYYSQIVNDFQKGDIAEGYSVSREKKESFPLTVTSAQKNPTAFYLCASGTGSYEQYFGPGTRLTVT.

The CDR3 sequence is CASSDVNQPQHF. The CDR3 nucleotides are TGTGCCAGCAGTGACGTCAATCAGCCCCAGCATTTT. The chain carries TRBV21-1 and TRBJ1-5. TRBV21-1 is a listed pseudogene. This CDR3 is built from 12 residues.

The rearrangement links TRBV7-2 to TRBJ2-5; D possibly matches TRBD1 or TRBD2 (5 bases each). CDR1 is SGHTA, CDR2 FQGNSA, per germline. This CDR3 comprises 15 residues. Trimming cost V 1 base and J 4 bases, with 13 bases left between them. For the CDR3, the DNA is TGTGCCAGCAGCTTAGTTCAGGGCGCGGGAGAGACCCAGTACTTC. Protein: CASSLVQGAGETQYF.

The chain is built from TRBV6-6 and TRBJ2-3; no clear D gene. Germline lookup yields CDR1 MNHNY and CDR2 SVGAGI (reference sequence). V lost 4 bases and J lost 5, with 7 bases in between. The CDR3 is made up of 12 amino acids. This CDR3 is CASSLKVDTQYF. The DNA for the CDR3 is TGTGCCAGCAGTTTGAAGGTAGATACGCAGTATTTT.

This sequence joins TRBV4-1 and TRBJ1-2, with TRBD1 as a possible D gene (5 bases). The CDR3 runs to 15 residues. V shed 1 base and J shed 8 bases, with 17 bases lying between them. CDR1 is MGHRA, CDR2 YSYEKL, per germline. DNA of the CDR3: TGCGCCAGCAGCCAAGTTTTCCGGGGCTTCGAAGGCTACACCTTC. Residues: CASSQVFRGFEGYTF.

This clone has more than one count but fewer than ten. The chain is built from TRBV7-2 and TRBJ2-7, with D possibly matching TRBD2 (5 bases). This CDR3 is built from 15 residues. Germline V CDR1 and CDR2: SGHTA, FQGNSA. The germline V and J ends were trimmed by 6 bases and 3 bases, with 18 bases remaining between them. DNA for the CDR3: TGTGCCAGCAGACCGCGGGCAGCCCTGATCTACGAGCAGTACTTC. It encodes CASRPRAALIYEQYF.

The chain links TRBV7-9 to TRBJ1-6; D remains ambiguous. Germline values: CDR1 SEHNR, CDR2 FQNEAQ (reference sequence). This CDR3 has 17 residues. V was cut by 1 base and J by 8 bases, with 18 bases left in between. As DNA, the CDR3 is TGTGCCAGCAGCTTAGTCCCCGGACGCGGGTTTTATTCACCCCTCCACTTT. It translates to CASSLVPGRGFYSPLHF.